This TCR beta chain originates from a study of blood T cell repertoires in COVID-19. Per the authors' pipeline: Reference gene primer amplification yielded estimated nucleated cell counts. The method was immunoSEQ multiplex PCR; TCRdb's version includes in-frame clones alone and lacks a portion of them. Clonal size and the V and J genes are those of that table, whereas D and trimming came from the DNA. The table has 75,000 to 90,000 clones, 75% to 95% seen once. This clone was seen a few times. V was trimmed by 0 bases and J by 10 bases, leaving 16 bases between them. The germline gives CDR1 LGHDT, CDR2 YNNKEL (reference sequence). The length of the CDR3 is 16 residues.

The gene calls are TRBV3-1 (or the pseudogene TRBV3-2) and TRBJ1-6; D may be TRBD1 (6 bases). Material: peripheral blood. The receptor's source is a woman in her 50s in a cohort sampled during active COVID-19. The CDR3 DNA reads TGTGCCAGCAGCCAAGATAGCCGGGGGGCGGGATCACCCCTCCACTTT. Its protein product is CASSQDSRGAGSPLHF.